A selection of T cell receptor beta chains follows, all from one sample in a study of blood T cell repertoires in COVID-19. Profiled with immunoSEQ multiplex PCR; TCRdb holds only in-frame clones, not every one. Of approximately 240,000 clones in the sample, approximately 87% are singletons; the top ten hold 3% to 3.5%. Material for sequencing was PBMCs or T cells enriched from blood (not recorded which). The receptors shown here come from a woman between 50 and 59 years old in a cohort exposed to, infected with or recovered from COVID-19 (not recorded which). Each CDR3 is given with its conserved first and last residue. D genes are given only for firm matches. Expanded clones get a size class; other rows say once, few or many, or leave the size out.

d_call j_call clone_size v_call cdr3_aa cdr3_nt
. TRBJ2-3 . TRBV24-1 CATSGRGSASTDTQYF TGTGCCACCAGTGGAAGGGGCAGCGCTAGCACAGATACGCAGTATTTT
. TRBJ1-2 . TRBV3-1/TRBV3-2 CASSLTTGDSYTF TGTGCCAGCAGCCTGACGACAGGAGATAGCTACACCTTC
TRBD1 TRBJ1-5 . TRBV6-6 CASSLEYRGRGQPQHF TGTGCCAGCAGTTTAGAATACAGGGGGCGCGGTCAGCCCCAGCATTTT
. TRBJ1-2 . TRBV11-2 CASSLAAGRSYTF TGTGCCAGCAGCTTAGCGGCGGGCAGGAGCTACACCTTC
. TRBJ1-2 few TRBV30 CAWSVGWAGYTF TGTGCCTGGAGTGTAGGCTGGGCTGGCTACACCTTC
TRBD1 TRBJ1-1 . TRBV14 CASSRQGVNTEAFF TGTGCCAGCAGCCGACAGGGCGTGAACACTGAAGCTTTCTTT
TRBD1 TRBJ1-4 once TRBV7-9 CASSLQDRGNEKLFF TGTGCCAGCAGCTTGCAAGACAGGGGGAATGAAAAACTGTTTTTT
. TRBJ1-1 . TRBV18 CASSSRQIEAFF TGTGCCAGCTCATCAAGACAGATTGAAGCTTTCTTT
. TRBJ2-1 few TRBV5-4 CATNYRDSYNEQFF TGTGCCACCAATTACCGGGACTCCTACAATGAGCAGTTCTTC
TRBD1 TRBJ1-3 . TRBV19 CASSKGQVGNTIYF TGTGCCAGTAGTAAAGGACAGGTTGGAAACACCATATATTTT
. TRBJ2-7 . TRBV7-9 CASSFRGSRSYEQYF TGTGCCAGCAGCTTTCGGGGGTCGAGGTCCTACGAGCAGTACTTC
TRBD1 TRBJ1-1 few TRBV6-5 CASSLMTGGTEAFF TGTGCCAGCAGTTTGATGACAGGGGGCACTGAAGCTTTCTTT
TRBD1 TRBJ1-2 once TRBV4-2 CASSQATGGYDGYTF TGTGCCAGCAGCCAGGCGACAGGGGGCTACGATGGCTACACCTTC
. TRBJ1-1 . TRBV14 CASSQVKVAGAEAFF TGTGCCAGCAGCCAAGTAAAAGTTGCGGGCGCTGAAGCTTTCTTT
TRBD2 TRBJ2-7 . TRBV7-2 CASSLDSSGGASEQYF TGTGCCAGCAGCTTGGACTCTAGCGGGGGGGCCAGCGAGCAGTACTTC
TRBD1 TRBJ2-7 . TRBV5-1 CASSTGQGSYEQYF TGCGCCAGCAGCACGGGACAGGGTTCCTACGAGCAGTACTTC
TRBD1 TRBJ2-1 . TRBV5-4 CASSHKTGNGVVNEQFF TGTGCCAGCAGCCACAAGACAGGGAATGGAGTAGTCAATGAGCAGTTCTTC
. TRBJ2-2 . TRBV6-5 CASTSTGPGELFF TGTGCCAGCACATCGACAGGCCCCGGGGAGCTGTTTTTT